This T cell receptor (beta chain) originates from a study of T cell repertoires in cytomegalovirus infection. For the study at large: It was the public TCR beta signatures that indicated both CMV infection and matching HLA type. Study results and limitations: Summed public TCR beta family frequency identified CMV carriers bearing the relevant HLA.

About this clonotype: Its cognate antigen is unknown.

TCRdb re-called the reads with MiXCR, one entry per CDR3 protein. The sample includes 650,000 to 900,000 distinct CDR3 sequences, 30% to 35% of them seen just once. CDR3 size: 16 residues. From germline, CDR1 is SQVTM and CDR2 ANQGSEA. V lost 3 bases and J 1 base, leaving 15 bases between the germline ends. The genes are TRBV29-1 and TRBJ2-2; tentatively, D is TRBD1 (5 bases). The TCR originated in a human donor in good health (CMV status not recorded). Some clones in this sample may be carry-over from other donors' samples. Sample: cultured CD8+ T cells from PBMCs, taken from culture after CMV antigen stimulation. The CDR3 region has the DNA TGCAGCGTTGAGGGGCCCGAGGCCGAGAACACCGGGGAGCTGTTTTTT. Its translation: CSVEGPEAENTGELFF.